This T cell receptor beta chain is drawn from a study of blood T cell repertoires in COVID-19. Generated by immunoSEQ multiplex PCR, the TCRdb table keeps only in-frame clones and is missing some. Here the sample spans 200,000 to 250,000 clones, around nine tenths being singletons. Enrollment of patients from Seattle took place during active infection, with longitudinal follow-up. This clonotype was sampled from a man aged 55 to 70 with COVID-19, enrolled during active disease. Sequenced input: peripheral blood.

The CDR3: CASSEPGLASYEQYF. The CDR3 bases are TGTGCCAGCAGTGAGCCGGGACTAGCCTCCTACGAGCAGTACTTC. The genes are TRBV6-6 and TRBJ2-7; TRBD2 aligns across 9 bases. This CDR3 is built from 15 residues. Unmatched junction bases numbered 5, after V lost 5 bases and J lost 0 bases. Germline CDR1 and CDR2: MNHNY and SVGAGI (reference sequence).